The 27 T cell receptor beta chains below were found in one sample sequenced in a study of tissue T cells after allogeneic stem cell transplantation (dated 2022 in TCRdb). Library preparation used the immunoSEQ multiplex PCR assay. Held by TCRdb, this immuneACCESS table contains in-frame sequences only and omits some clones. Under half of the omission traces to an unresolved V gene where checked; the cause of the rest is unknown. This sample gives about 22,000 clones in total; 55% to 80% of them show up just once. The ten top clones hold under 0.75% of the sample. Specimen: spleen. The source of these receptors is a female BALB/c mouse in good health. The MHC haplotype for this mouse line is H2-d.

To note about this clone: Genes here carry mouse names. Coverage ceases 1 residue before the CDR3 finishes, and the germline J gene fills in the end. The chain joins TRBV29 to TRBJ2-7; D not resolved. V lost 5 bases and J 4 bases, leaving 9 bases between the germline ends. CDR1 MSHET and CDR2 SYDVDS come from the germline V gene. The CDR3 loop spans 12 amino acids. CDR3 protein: CASSPQIYEQYF. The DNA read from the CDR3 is TGTGCTAGCAGTCCTCAAATTTATGAACAGTAC.

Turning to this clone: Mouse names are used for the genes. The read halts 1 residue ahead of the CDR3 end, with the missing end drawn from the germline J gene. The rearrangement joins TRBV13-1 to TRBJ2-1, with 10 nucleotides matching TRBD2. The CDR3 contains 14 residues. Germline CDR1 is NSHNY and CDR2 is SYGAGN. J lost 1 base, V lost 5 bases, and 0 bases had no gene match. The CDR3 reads CASRDWGNYAEQFF. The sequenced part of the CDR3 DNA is TGTGCCAGCAGGGACTGGGGGAACTATGCTGAGCAGTTC.

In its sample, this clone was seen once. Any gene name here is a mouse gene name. The CDR3 loop reads CASSQSSDRGYYAEQFF. The covered CDR3 bases are TGTGCCAGCAGCCAATCCTCGGACAGGGGATACTATGCTGAGCAGTTC. The gene calls are TRBV5 and TRBJ2-1; 9 bases map to TRBD1. The CDR3 is cut off 1 residue early in the read; its end comes from the germline J gene. Germline-derived CDR1 and CDR2 are LGHNA and YNLKQL (reference sequence). The junction had 7 bases not matched to a gene; V was cut back by 2 bases and J by 2 bases. The CDR3 sequence is 17 residues long.

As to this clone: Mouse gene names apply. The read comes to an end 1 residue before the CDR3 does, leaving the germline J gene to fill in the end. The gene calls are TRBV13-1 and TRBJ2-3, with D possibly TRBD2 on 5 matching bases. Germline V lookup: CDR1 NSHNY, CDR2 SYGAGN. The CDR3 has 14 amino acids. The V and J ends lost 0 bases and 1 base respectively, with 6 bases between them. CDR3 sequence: CASSDDGGAETLYF. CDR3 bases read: TGTGCCAGCAGTGATGATGGGGGTGCAGAAACGCTGTAT.

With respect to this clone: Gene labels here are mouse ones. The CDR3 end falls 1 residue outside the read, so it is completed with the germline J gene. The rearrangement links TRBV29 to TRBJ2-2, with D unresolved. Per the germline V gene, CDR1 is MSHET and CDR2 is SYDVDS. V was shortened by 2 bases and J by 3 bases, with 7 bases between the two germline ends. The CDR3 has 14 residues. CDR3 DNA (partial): TGTGCTAGCAGTTTAATGGAAGACACCGGGCAGCTCTAC. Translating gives CASSLMEDTGQLY. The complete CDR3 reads CASSLMEDTGQLYF.

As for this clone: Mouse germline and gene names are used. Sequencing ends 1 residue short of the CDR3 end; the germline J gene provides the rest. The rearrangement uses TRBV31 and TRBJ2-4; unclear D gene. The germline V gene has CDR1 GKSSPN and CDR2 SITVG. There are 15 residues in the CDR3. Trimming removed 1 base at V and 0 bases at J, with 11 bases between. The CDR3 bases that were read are TGTGCCTGGAGTCCCCCCCGATTTAGTCAAAACACCTTGTAC. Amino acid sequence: CAWSPPRFSQNTLY. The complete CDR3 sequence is CAWSPPRFSQNTLYF.

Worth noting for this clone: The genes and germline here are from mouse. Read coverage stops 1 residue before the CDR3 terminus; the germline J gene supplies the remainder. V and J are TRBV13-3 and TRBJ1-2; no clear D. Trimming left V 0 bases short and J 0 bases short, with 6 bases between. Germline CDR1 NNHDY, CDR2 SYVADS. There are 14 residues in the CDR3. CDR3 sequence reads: CASSDGDANSDYTF. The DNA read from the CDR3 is TGTGCCAGCAGTGATGGGGATGCAAACTCCGACTACACC.

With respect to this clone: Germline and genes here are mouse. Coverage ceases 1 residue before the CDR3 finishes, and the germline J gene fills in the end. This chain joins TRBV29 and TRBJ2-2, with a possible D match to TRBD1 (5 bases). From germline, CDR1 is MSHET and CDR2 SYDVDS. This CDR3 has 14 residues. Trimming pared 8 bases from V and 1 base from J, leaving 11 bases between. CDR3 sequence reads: CASHARENTGQLYF. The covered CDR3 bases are TGTGCTAGCCACGCCAGGGAAAACACCGGGCAGCTCTAC.

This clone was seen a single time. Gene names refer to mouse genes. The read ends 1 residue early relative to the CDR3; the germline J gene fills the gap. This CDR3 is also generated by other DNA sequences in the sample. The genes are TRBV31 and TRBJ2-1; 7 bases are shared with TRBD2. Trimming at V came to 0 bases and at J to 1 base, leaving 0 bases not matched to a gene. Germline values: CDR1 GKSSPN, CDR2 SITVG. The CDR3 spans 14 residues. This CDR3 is CAWSLLGNYAEQFF. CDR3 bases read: TGTGCCTGGAGTCTACTGGGGAACTATGCTGAGCAGTTC.

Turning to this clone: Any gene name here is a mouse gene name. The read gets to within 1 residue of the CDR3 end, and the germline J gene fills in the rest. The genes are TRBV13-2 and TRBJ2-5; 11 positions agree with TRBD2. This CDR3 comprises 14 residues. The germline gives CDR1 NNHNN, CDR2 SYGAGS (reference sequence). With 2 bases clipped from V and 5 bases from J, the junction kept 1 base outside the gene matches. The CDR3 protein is CASGDGLGGDTQYF. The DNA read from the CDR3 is TGTGCCAGCGGTGACGGACTGGGGGGAGACACCCAGTAC.

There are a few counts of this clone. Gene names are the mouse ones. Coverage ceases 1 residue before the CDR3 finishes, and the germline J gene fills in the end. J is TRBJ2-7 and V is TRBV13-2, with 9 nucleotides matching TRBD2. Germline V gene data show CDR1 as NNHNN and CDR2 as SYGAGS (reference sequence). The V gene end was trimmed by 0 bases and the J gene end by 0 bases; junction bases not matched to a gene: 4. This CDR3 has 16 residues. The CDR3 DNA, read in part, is TGTGCCAGCGGTGATGATGGACTGGGGAGCTCCTATGAACAGTAC. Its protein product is CASGDDGLGSSYEQY. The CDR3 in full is CASGDDGLGSSYEQYF.

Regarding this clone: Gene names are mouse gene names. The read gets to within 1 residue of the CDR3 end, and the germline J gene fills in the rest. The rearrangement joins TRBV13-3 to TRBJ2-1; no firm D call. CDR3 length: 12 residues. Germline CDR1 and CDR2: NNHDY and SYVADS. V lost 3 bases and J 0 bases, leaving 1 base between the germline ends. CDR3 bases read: TGTGCCAGCAGTGGTAACTATGCTGAGCAGTTC. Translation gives CASSGNYAEQF. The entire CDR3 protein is CASSGNYAEQFF.

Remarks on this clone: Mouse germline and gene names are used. CDR3 protein: CGATGAETLYF. The DNA read from the CDR3 is TGTGGTGCGACTGGTGCAGAAACGCTGTAT. The V call is TRBV20, the J call TRBJ2-3; D is perhaps TRBD2 (5 bases). Sequencing ends 1 residue short of the CDR3 end; the germline J gene provides the rest. Germline V lookup: CDR1 GFQATS, CDR2 STVNSAI. Deletions cut 6 bases from V and 1 base from J, with 5 bases between. CDR3 length equals 11 residues.

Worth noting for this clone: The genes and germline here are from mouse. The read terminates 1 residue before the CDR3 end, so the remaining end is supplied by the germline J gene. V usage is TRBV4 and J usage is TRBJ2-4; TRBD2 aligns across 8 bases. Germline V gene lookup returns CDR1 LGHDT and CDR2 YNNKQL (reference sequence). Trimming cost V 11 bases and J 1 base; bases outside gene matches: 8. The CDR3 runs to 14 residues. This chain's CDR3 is CAVSGWGGQNTLYF. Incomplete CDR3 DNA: TGTGCCGTAAGCGGCTGGGGGGGTCAAAACACCTTGTAC. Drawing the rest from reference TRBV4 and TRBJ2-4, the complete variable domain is ETAVFQTPNYHVTQVGNEVSFNCKQTLGHDTMYWYKQDSKKLLKIMFSYNNKQLIVNETVPRRFSPQSSDKAHLNLRIKSVEPEDSAVYLCAVSGWGGQNTLYFGAGTRLSVL.

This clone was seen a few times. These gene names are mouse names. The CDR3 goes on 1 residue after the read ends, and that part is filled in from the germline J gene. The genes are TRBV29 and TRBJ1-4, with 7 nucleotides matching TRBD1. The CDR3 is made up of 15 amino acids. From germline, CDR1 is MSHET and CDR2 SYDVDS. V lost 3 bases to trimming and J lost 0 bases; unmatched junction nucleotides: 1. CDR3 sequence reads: CASSLTGFSNERLFF. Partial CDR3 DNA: TGTGCTAGCAGTTTGACAGGGTTTTCCAACGAAAGATTATTT. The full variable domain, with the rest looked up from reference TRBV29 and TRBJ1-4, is DMKVTQMPRYLIKRMGENVLLECGQDMSHETMYWYRQDPGLGLQLIYISYDVDSNSEGDIPKGYRVSRKKREHFSLILDSAKTNQTSVYFCASSLTGFSNERLFFGHGTKLSVL.

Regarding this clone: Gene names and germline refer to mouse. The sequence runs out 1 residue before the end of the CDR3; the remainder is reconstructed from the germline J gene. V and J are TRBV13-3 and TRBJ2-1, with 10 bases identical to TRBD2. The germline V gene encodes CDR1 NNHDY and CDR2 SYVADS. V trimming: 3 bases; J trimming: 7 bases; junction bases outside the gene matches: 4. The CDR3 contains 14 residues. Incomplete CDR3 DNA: TGTGCCAGCAGTGGGCCTGGGGGGGCGGCTGAGCAGTTC. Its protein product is CASSGPGGAAEQF. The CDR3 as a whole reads CASSGPGGAAEQFF.

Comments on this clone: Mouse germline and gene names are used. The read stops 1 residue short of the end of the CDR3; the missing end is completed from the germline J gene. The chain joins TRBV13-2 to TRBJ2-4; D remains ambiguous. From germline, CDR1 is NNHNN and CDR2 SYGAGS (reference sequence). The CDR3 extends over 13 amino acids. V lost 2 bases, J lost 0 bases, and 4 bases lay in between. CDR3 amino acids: CASGEESQNTLYF. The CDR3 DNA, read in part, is TGTGCCAGCGGTGAAGAAAGTCAAAACACCTTGTAC.

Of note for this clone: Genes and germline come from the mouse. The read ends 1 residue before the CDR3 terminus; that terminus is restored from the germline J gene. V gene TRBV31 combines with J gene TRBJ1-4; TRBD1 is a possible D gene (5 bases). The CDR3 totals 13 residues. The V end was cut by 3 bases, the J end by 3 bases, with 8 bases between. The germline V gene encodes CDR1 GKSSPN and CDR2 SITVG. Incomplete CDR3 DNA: TGTGCCTGGAGGTCAGGGCCCAACGAAAGATTATTT. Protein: CAWRSGPNERLF. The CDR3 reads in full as CAWRSGPNERLFF.

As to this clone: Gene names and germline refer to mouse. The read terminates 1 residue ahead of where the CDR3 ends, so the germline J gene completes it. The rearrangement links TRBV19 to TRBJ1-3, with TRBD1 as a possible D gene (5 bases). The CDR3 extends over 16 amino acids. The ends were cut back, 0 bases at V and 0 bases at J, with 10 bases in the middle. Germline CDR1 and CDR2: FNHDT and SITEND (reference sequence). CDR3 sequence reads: CASSIGGAYSGNTLYF. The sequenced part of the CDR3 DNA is TGTGCCAGCAGTATAGGAGGGGCCTATTCTGGAAATACGCTCTAT. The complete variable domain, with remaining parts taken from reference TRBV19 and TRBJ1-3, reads GGIITQTPKFLIGQEGQKLTLKCQQNFNHDTMYWYRQDSGKGLRLIYYSITENDLQKGDLSEGYDASREKKSSFSLTVTSAQKNEMAVFLCASSIGGAYSGNTLYFGEGSRLIVV.

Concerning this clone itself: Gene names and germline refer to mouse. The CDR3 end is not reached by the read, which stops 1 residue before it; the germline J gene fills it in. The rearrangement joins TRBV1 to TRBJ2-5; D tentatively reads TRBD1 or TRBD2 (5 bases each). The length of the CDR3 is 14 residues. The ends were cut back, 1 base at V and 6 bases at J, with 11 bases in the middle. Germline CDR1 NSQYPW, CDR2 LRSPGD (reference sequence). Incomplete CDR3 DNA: TGCACCTGCAGTGCAGTTGGGGCGCGGGACACCCAGTAC. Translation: CTCSAVGARDTQY. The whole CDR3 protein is CTCSAVGARDTQYF. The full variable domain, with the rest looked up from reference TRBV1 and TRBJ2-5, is VTLLEQNPRWRLVPRGQAVNLRCILKNSQYPWMSWYQQDLQKQLQWLFTLRSPGDKEVKSLPGADYLATRVTDTELRLQVANMSQGRTLYCTCSAVGARDTQYFGPGTRLLVL.

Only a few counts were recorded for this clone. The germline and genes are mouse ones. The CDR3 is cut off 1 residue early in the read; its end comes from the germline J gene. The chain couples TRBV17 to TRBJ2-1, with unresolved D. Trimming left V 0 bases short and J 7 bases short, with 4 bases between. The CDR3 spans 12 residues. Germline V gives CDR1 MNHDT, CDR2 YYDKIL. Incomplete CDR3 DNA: TGTGCTAGCAGTAGAGATACCGCTGAGCAGTTC. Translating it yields CASSRDTAEQF. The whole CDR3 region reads CASSRDTAEQFF.

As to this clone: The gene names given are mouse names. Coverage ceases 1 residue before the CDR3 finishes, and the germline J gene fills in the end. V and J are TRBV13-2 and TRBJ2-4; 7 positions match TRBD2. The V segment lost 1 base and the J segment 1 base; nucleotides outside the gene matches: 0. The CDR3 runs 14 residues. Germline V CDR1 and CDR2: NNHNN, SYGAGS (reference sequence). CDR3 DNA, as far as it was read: TGTGCCAGCGGTGATCTGGGGGGTCAAAACACCTTGTAC. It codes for CASGDLGGQNTLY. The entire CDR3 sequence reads CASGDLGGQNTLYF.

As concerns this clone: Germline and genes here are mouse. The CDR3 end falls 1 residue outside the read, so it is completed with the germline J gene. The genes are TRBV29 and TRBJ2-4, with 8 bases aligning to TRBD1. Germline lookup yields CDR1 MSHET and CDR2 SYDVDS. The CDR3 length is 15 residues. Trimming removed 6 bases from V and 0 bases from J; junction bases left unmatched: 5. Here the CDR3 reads CASSTTGVSQNTLYF. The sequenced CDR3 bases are TGTGCTAGCAGCACGACAGGGGTTAGTCAAAACACCTTGTAC.

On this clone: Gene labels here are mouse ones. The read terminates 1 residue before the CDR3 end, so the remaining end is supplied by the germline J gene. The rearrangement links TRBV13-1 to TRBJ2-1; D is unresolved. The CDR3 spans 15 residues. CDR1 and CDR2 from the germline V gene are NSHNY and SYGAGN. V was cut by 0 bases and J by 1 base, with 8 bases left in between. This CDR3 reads CASSDADGNYAEQFF. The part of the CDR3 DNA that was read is TGTGCCAGCAGTGATGCAGACGGAAACTATGCTGAGCAGTTC.

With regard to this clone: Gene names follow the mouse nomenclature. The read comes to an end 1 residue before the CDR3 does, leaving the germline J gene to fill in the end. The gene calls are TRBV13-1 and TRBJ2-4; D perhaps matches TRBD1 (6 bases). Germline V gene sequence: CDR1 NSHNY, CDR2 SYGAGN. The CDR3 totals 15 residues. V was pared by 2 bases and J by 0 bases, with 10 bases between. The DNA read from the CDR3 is TGTGCCAGCAGTGACCCAGGGGCTAGTCAAAACACCTTGTAC. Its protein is CASSDPGASQNTLY. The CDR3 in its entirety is CASSDPGASQNTLYF.

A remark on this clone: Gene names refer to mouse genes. Partial CDR3 DNA: TGCACCTGCAGTGAGGTCGAGGACACCCAGTAC. Its protein product is CTCSEVEDTQY. The entire CDR3 protein is CTCSEVEDTQYF. The V gene is TRBV1, the J gene TRBJ2-5; no firm D call. The read ends 1 residue early relative to the CDR3; the germline J gene fills the gap. The CDR3 spans 12 residues. Germline CDR1 NSQYPW, CDR2 LRSPGD (reference sequence). Trimming pared 4 bases from V and 6 bases from J, leaving 8 bases between. Full variable domain (outside the CDR3, taken from reference TRBV1 and TRBJ2-5): VTLLEQNPRWRLVPRGQAVNLRCILKNSQYPWMSWYQQDLQKQLQWLFTLRSPGDKEVKSLPGADYLATRVTDTELRLQVANMSQGRTLYCTCSEVEDTQYFGPGTRLLVL.

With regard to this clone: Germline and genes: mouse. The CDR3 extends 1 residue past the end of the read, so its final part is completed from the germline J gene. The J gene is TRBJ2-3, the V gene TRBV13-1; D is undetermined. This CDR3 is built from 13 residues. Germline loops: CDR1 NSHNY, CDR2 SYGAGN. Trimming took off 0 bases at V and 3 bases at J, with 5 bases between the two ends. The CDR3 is CASSDGRAETLYF. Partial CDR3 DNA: TGTGCCAGCAGTGATGGCAGGGCAGAAACGCTGTAT.